This T cell receptor beta chain comes out of a study of blood T cells in healthy people across ages. Through a sample-barcoded 5' primer and a J-beta primer mix, a second PCR was run for 7 to 11 cycles. One entry per CDR3 protein results from TCRdb running MiXCR on the 5' RACE reads. The sample yields 700,000 to 950,000 distinct CDR3 sequences, 55% to 70% seen once. The sequence was obtained from a man aged 25 to 40 in good health. The sequenced sample consisted of blood.

The CDR3 loop reads CASSQEWAGAYEQYF. In DNA, the CDR3 is TGTGCCAGCAGCCAAGAATGGGCAGGAGCCTACGAGCAGTACTTC. This chain links TRBV4-2 with TRBJ2-7; D remains ambiguous. Per germline, CDR1 LGHNA and CDR2 YNFKEQ. The CDR3 consists of 15 residues. Trimming stripped 0 bases from V and 2 bases from J, with 11 bases between.